Shown below are 32 T cell receptor beta chains from a single sample sequenced in a study of T cell responses to AZD1222 COVID-19 vaccine. Clones were sequenced by immunoSEQ multiplex PCR, and TCRdb holds only the in-frame ones, with some missing. Of about 90,000 clones in the sample, around nine tenths were seen once. The source was peripheral blood, collected 28 days after the second AZD1222 dose. The receptors derive from an adult who received the AZD1222 COVID-19 vaccine.

This chain connects TRBV28 to TRBJ1-1, with TRBD1 matching over 8 bases. Germline-derived CDR1 and CDR2 are MDHEN and SYDVKM. This CDR3 is 18 amino acids long. Losses at the gene ends were 7 bases for V and 4 bases for J; bases not matched to a gene: 20. DNA for the CDR3: TGTGCCAGCACCGAAGGGATCGCCCGCAGGGGGCGCGGCACTGAAGCTTTCTTT. This encodes CASTEGIARRGRGTEAFF.

This chain joins TRBV3-1 (or the pseudogene TRBV3-2) and TRBJ1-2, with 9 bases matching TRBD1. CDR1 and CDR2 from the germline V gene are LGHDT and YNNKEL (reference sequence). This CDR3 comprises 15 residues. Trimming at V came to 4 bases and at J to 7 bases, leaving 10 bases not matched to a gene. CDR3 in DNA: TGTGCCAGCAGCCCTCCTTACACAGGGGGCGGTGGCTACACCTTC. Protein product: CASSPPYTGGGGYTF.

The rearrangement links TRBV4-1 to TRBJ1-2; 10 bases map to TRBD1. Germline values: CDR1 MGHRA, CDR2 YSYEKL. J was trimmed by 4 bases and V by 1 base; bases with no gene match: 6. The CDR3 loop spans 16 amino acids. CDR3 nucleotides: TGCGCCAGCAGCCAAGGTTTCGGGACAGGGGTCTATGGCTACACCTTC. Translating gives CASSQGFGTGVYGYTF.

This clone was recorded a few times. V and J are TRBV6-5 and TRBJ1-2; D gene unclear. Germline CDR1 reads MNHEY; CDR2 reads SVGAGI. V was cut by 8 bases and J by 6 bases, with 16 bases left in between. CDR3 length: 13 amino acids. The CDR3 DNA reads TGTGCCAGCGAGTCATGGGAAGGTGATGGCTACACCTTC. As protein: CASESWEGDGYTF.

V and J are TRBV9 and TRBJ1-2; 11 positions match TRBD1. The CDR3 spans 13 residues. In germline, CDR1 is SGDLS, CDR2 YYNGEE. With 3 bases clipped from V and 8 bases from J, the junction kept 3 bases outside the gene matches. The CDR3 reads CASSEGQGVGYTF. For the CDR3, the DNA is TGTGCCAGCAGCGAGGGACAGGGGGTCGGCTACACCTTC.

The chain employs TRBV4-2 and TRBJ1-1; D not certain. The V gene lost 3 bases and the J gene lost 5 bases, with 16 bases spanning the gap. The length of the CDR3 is 15 residues. In germline, CDR1 is LGHNA, CDR2 YNFKEQ. The CDR3 nucleotides are TGTGCCAGCAGCCAGCGCCAGGCCACGAGGACTGAAGCTTTCTTT. Translation gives CASSQRQATRTEAFF.

The chain carries TRBV28 and TRBJ1-2; D remains unclear. Germline loops: CDR1 MDHEN, CDR2 SYDVKM. The ends were cut back, 7 bases at V and 3 bases at J, with 18 bases in the middle. The CDR3 covers 15 residues. For the CDR3, the DNA is TGTGCCAGCACATTCGTGTATGGCTTACACTATGGCTACACCTTC. It specifies CASTFVYGLHYGYTF.

This chain links TRBV7-8 with TRBJ2-1; D gene ambiguous. This CDR3 comprises 12 residues. Trimming left V 0 bases short and J 8 bases short, with 5 bases between. Germline V CDR1 and CDR2: SGHVS, FQNEAQ. For the CDR3, the DNA is TGTGCCAGCAGCTTAGCTCGGGATGAGCAGTTCTTC. It encodes CASSLARDEQFF.

The chain uses TRBV3-1 (or the pseudogene TRBV3-2) and TRBJ1-1; D remains unclear. This CDR3 comprises 14 residues. V was trimmed by 6 bases and J by 3 bases, leaving 14 bases between them. Germline CDR1 LGHDT, CDR2 YNNKEL (reference sequence). The CDR3 DNA reads as TGTGCCAGCAGTAGCCCAGGACGGGACACTGAAGCTTTCTTT. It translates to CASSSPGRDTEAFF.

The V and J genes are TRBV9 and TRBJ2-3; the match to TRBD2 covers 14 bases. Per the germline V gene, CDR1 is SGDLS and CDR2 is YYNGEE. This CDR3 contains 16 residues. V dropped 4 bases and J dropped 7; count of bases not matched to a gene: 8. The CDR3 is CASSTSGTSGGNTQYF. The CDR3 DNA is TGTGCCAGCAGCACCTCCGGGACTAGCGGGGGAAATACGCAGTATTTT.

V usage is TRBV6-4 and J usage is TRBJ2-3, with 11 bases matching TRBD2. Germline V gene data show CDR1 as MRHNA and CDR2 as SNTAGT. This CDR3 has 15 amino acids. V shed 3 bases and J 2 bases; nucleotides not matched to a gene: 1. The CDR3, as DNA: TGTGCCAGCAGTGAACTAGCGGGGGCCACAGATACGCAGTATTTT. Amino acid sequence: CASSELAGATDTQYF.

This clone was observed a few times. This chain uses TRBV24-1 with TRBJ2-5; 8 nucleotides match TRBD1. V shed 3 bases, J shed 4 bases, and the junction held 3 bases outside the gene matches. The CDR3 loop spans 14 amino acids. CDR1 and CDR2 (germline): KGHDR, SFDVKD. This CDR3 is CATSDGQGRETQYF. The CDR3, as DNA: TGTGCCACCAGTGATGGACAGGGTCGAGAGACCCAGTACTTC.

The V gene is TRBV5-1, the J gene TRBJ1-1, with TRBD1 as a possible D gene (6 bases). V was shortened by 4 bases and J by 5 bases, with 18 bases between the two germline ends. Per the germline V gene, CDR1 is SGHRS and CDR2 is YFSETQ. The CDR3 is 15 residues long. The CDR3: CASSPRGGGKTEAFF. CDR3 in DNA: TGCGCCAGCAGCCCTAGGGGGGGCGGAAAAACTGAAGCTTTCTTT.

J is TRBJ1-3 and V is TRBV7-2; D may be TRBD1 (5 bases). V was clipped by 2 bases and J by 0 bases, with 11 bases between them. This CDR3 is 16 amino acids long. Germline V CDR1 and CDR2: SGHTA, FQGNSA. In nucleotides, the CDR3 is TGTGCCAGCAGCTTAAAGGGACGGACCTCTGGAAACACCATATATTTT. Protein sequence: CASSLKGRTSGNTIYF.

The chain carries TRBV30 and TRBJ2-2; perhaps D is TRBD1 or TRBD2 (5 bases each). Germline V CDR1 and CDR2: GTSNPN, SVGIG (reference sequence). Deletions cut 1 base from V and 5 bases from J, with 17 bases between. There are 16 residues in the CDR3. Here the CDR3 reads CAWSAGLGPGTGELFF. CDR3 bases: TGTGCCTGGAGTGCGGGGTTGGGACCTGGGACCGGGGAGCTGTTTTTT.

The rearrangement uses TRBV4-3 and TRBJ2-6; no firm D call. The length of the CDR3 is 17 residues. CDR1 LGHNA and CDR2 YSLEER come from the germline V gene. The germline V and J ends were trimmed by 2 bases and 4 bases, with 15 bases remaining between them. The CDR3 DNA reads TGCGCCAGCAGCCAACACACCTTGCCGAAGGGGGCCAACGTCCTGACTTTC. Translated: CASSQHTLPKGANVLTF.

The chain joins TRBV18 to TRBJ1-1; maybe TRBD1 (6 bases). This CDR3 spans 15 amino acids. The germline gives CDR1 KGHSH, CDR2 LQKENI. The V end was cut by 1 base, the J end by 1 base, with 10 bases between. CDR3 sequence: CASSPRQTGNTEAFF. For the CDR3, the DNA is TGTGCCAGCTCACCACGACAGACAGGGAACACTGAAGCTTTCTTT.

The chain has TRBV2 and TRBJ1-1; no definite D call. This CDR3 is 11 amino acids long. Trimming took 7 bases from V and 0 from J, leaving 3 bases between them. CDR1 is SNHLY and CDR2 is FYNNEI in the germline V gene. Here the CDR3 DNA reads TGTGCCAGCACGATGAACACTGAAGCTTTCTTT. Translation: CASTMNTEAFF.

This chain connects TRBV18 to TRBJ1-2; 7 bases fit TRBD1. This CDR3 spans 15 amino acids. Germline V gives CDR1 KGHSH, CDR2 LQKENI. The ends lost 3 bases at V and 5 bases at J; junction bases unmatched: 9. The CDR3 DNA reads as TGTGCCAGCTCACCTGGGGACAGAGAGGGATATGGCTACACCTTC. Its protein is CASSPGDREGYGYTF.

V gene TRBV18 combines with J gene TRBJ2-5; 11 bases are shared with TRBD2. CDR1 is KGHSH and CDR2 is LQKENI in the germline V gene. V shed 2 bases, J shed 4 bases, and the junction held 12 bases outside the gene matches. CDR3 length equals 18 residues. CDR3 region: CASSPWSSVGTSGETQYF. CDR3 DNA: TGTGCCAGCTCACCATGGAGTAGCGTGGGGACTAGCGGAGAGACCCAGTACTTC. Full variable domain (missing parts from reference TRBV18 and TRBJ2-5): NAGVMQNPRHLVRRRGQEARLRCSPMKGHSHVYWYRQLPEEGLKFMVYLQKENIIDESGMPKERFSAEFPKEGPSILRIQQVVRGDSAAYFCASSPWSSVGTSGETQYFGPGTRLLVL.

This clone showed up just a few times. Written as DNA, the CDR3 is TGTGCCAGCAGCACGCTAACTCAAGAGACCCAGTACTTC. It translates to CASSTLTQETQYF. V and J are TRBV13 and TRBJ2-5; D call uncertain. The CDR3 sequence is 13 residues long. Germline-derived CDR1 and CDR2 are PRHDT and FYEKMQ (reference sequence). V lost 5 bases to trimming and J lost 2 bases, with 9 bases between them.

This clone appeared a few times. This chain uses TRBV30 with TRBJ1-1; D gene unclear. Germline CDR1 and CDR2: GTSNPN and SVGIG (reference sequence). V lost 0 bases and J 0 bases, leaving 14 bases between the germline ends. CDR3 size: 16 residues. This CDR3 is CAWSVLSRVVNTEAFF. The DNA of the CDR3 is TGTGCCTGGAGTGTACTCTCTCGGGTGGTGAACACTGAAGCTTTCTTT.

Written as DNA, the CDR3 is TGTGCCAGCAGCGTGGACACAGTGCTGTTTTTT. Its protein is CASSVDTVLFF. The chain joins TRBV7-9 to TRBJ1-4; a possible D gene is TRBD1 (5 bases). Trimming took off 5 bases at V and 14 bases at J, with 12 bases between the two ends. This CDR3 has 11 amino acids. Germline-derived CDR1 and CDR2 are SEHNR and FQNEAQ (reference sequence).

The chain joins TRBV4-1 to TRBJ2-7; 8 nucleotides match TRBD2. The CDR3 totals 17 residues. V dropped 0 bases and J dropped 4; count of bases not matched to a gene: 11. The germline V gene has CDR1 MGHRA and CDR2 YSYEKL. CDR3 bases: TGCGCCAGCAGCCAAGATTCTTCGGTAGCGGGGACATACGAGCAGTACTTC. As protein: CASSQDSSVAGTYEQYF.

V is TRBV30 and J is TRBJ1-4, with unresolved D. Germline assignment: CDR1 GTSNPN and CDR2 SVGIG (reference sequence). The V and J ends lost 0 bases and 8 bases respectively, with 19 bases between them. CDR3 length equals 16 residues. In DNA form, the CDR3 reads TGTGCCTGGAGTGTTATCCCCTCCCTCGAAGAGGAAAAACTGTTTTTT. Protein: CAWSVIPSLEEEKLFF.

This clone was seen a single time. This chain uses TRBV5-6 with TRBJ1-5; TRBD1 aligns across 7 bases. After removal of 3 bases from V and 3 bases from J, the junction contained 6 bases not matched to a gene. The CDR3 sequence is 15 residues long. Per germline, CDR1 SGHDT and CDR2 YYEEEE. The CDR3 sequence is CASSSDRAYNQPQHF. DNA for the CDR3: TGTGCCAGCAGCTCAGACAGGGCATACAATCAGCCCCAGCATTTT.

V gene TRBV25-1 combines with J gene TRBJ2-6; tentative D call: TRBD2 (5 bases). V lost 4 bases to trimming and J lost 2 bases, with 18 bases between them. The germline V gene encodes CDR1 MGHDK and CDR2 SYGVNS. CDR3 size: 18 residues. The CDR3 DNA reads TGTGCCAGCAGTGCACAGAGCTCGGGGTTGGCTGGGGCCAACGTCCTGACTTTC. Translation: CASSAQSSGLAGANVLTF.

The chain has TRBV9 and TRBJ2-7, with 11 bases aligning to TRBD1. This CDR3 comprises 14 residues. The germline CDR1 and CDR2 sequences are SGDLS and YYNGEE. Trimming at V came to 4 bases and at J to 5 bases, leaving 5 bases not matched to a gene. CDR3 sequence (DNA): TGTGCCAGCAGCAGGGACAGGGGGGTCGACGAGCAGTACTTC. Amino acids: CASSRDRGVDEQYF. Full variable domain (missing parts from reference TRBV9 and TRBJ2-7): DSGVTQTPKHLITATGQRVTLRCSPRSGDLSVYWYQQSLDQGLQFLIQYYNGEERAKGNILERFSAQQFPDLHSELNLSSLELGDSALYFCASSRDRGVDEQYFGPGTRLTVT.

The rearrangement uses TRBV12-2 and TRBJ1-4; TRBD1, as called in the table, went unchecked against the DNA. TRBV12-2 is a pseudogene. This CDR3 comprises 15 residues. The CDR3 DNA reads as TGTGCAAGTCGATGCACAGGCGCAACTAATGAAAAACTGTTTTTT. It translates to CASRCTGATNEKLFF.

The chain recombines TRBV4-1 with TRBJ2-1; 8 nucleotides agree with TRBD2. Germline CDR1 reads MGHRA; CDR2 reads YSYEKL. V lost 4 bases to trimming and J lost 0 bases; unmatched junction nucleotides: 2. The CDR3 has 15 residues. The CDR3 region has the DNA TGCGCCAGCAGCCCTCGGGGGGGCTCCTACAATGAGCAGTTCTTC. It specifies CASSPRGGSYNEQFF.

The count of this clone is one. V is TRBV11-2 and J is TRBJ2-5, with a possible D match to TRBD2 (5 bases). This CDR3 region has 14 residues. In germline, CDR1 is SGHAT, CDR2 FQNNGV. Trimming removed 2 bases from V and 0 bases from J, with 7 bases in between. The CDR3 reads CASSLRRDQETQYF. CDR3 coding DNA: TGTGCCAGCAGCTTACGGCGGGACCAAGAGACCCAGTACTTC.

V and J are TRBV19 and TRBJ2-7, with TRBD1 matching over 10 bases. V lost 8 bases to trimming and J lost 4 bases; unmatched junction nucleotides: 5. CDR1 is LNHDA and CDR2 is SQIVND in the germline V gene (reference sequence). CDR3 length: 13 residues. The CDR3 here is CASAGTGDYEQYF. In DNA form, the CDR3 reads TGTGCCAGTGCCGGGACAGGGGATTACGAGCAGTACTTC.